Following are 4 T cell receptor beta chains from one sample sequenced in a study of T cell responses to AZD1222 COVID-19 vaccine. The assay was immunoSEQ multiplex PCR, and TCRdb's table has in-frame clones only and misses some. Altogether roughly 200,000 clones are present, just over 85% being singletons, with the ten largest covering around 8%. The sequences come from peripheral blood, collected on day 0 of AZD1222 vaccination. The receptors were gathered from an adult in good health.

CDR3 sequence reads: CASSLVSLGNTIYF. DNA for the CDR3: TGTGCCAGCAGCTTAGTCAGCCTAGGAAACACCATATATTTT. The chain uses TRBV7-9 and TRBJ1-3; no clear D. The CDR3 contains 14 residues. V was clipped by 1 base and J by 4 bases, with 8 bases between them. Per germline, CDR1 SEHNR and CDR2 FQNEAQ (reference sequence). The full variable domain, in which reference TRBV7-9 and TRBJ1-3 provide the parts outside the CDR3, is DTGVSQNPRHKITKRGQNVTFRCDPISEHNRLYWYRQTLGQGPEFLTYFQNEAQLEKSRLLSDRFSAERPKGSFSTLEIQRTEQGDSAMYLCASSLVSLGNTIYFGEGSWLTVV.

This sequence joins TRBV6-1 and TRBJ2-7; no clear D. The CDR3 runs to 13 residues. Germline V gives CDR1 MNHNS, CDR2 SASEGT. V was shortened by 3 bases and J by 3 bases, with 9 bases between the two germline ends. In DNA form, the CDR3 reads TGTGCCAGCAGTGAGGACGGTTTCTACGAGCAGTACTTC. Its protein product is CASSEDGFYEQYF.

This clone was seen more than once but under ten times. This chain uses TRBV14 with TRBJ1-1; perhaps TRBD1 as D (6 bases). Germline CDR1 and CDR2: SGHDN and FVKESK. This CDR3 is built from 17 residues. The V end lost 4 bases, the J end lost 0 bases, and 18 bases lay between the germline ends. CDR3 in amino acids: CASSPWGLGGMNTEAFF. CDR3 in DNA: TGTGCCAGCAGCCCGTGGGGACTTGGGGGCATGAACACTGAAGCTTTCTTT.

The V gene is TRBV5-1, the J gene TRBJ2-3; 9 bases align to TRBD2. Trimming took 7 bases from V and 2 from J; bases not matched to a gene: 8. The CDR3 is 15 residues long. Germline V CDR1 and CDR2: SGHRS, YFSETQ. The CDR3 spells CASSPSGDSTDTQYF. The DNA for the CDR3 is TGCGCCAGCTCCCCTAGCGGGGACTCCACAGATACGCAGTATTTT.